This record looks at one T cell receptor (beta chain) sequence and its context. The sample is drawn from a study of blood T cell repertoires in COVID-19. Profiled with immunoSEQ multiplex PCR; TCRdb holds only in-frame clones, not every one. The sample lists about 300,000 clones, approximately 84% occurring once. The sequenced sample was PBMCs or T cells enriched from blood (not recorded which). The clonotype originates from a woman between 18 and 29 years old who had recovered from COVID-19.

DNA for the CDR3: TGTGCCACCAGTGATCCCCAGGGGATACTACAGTTCTTC. Translated: CATSDPQGILQFF. The chain joins TRBV24-1 to TRBJ2-1, with D perhaps matching TRBD1 (6 bases). From germline, CDR1 is KGHDR and CDR2 SFDVKD. Trimming left V 3 bases short and J 13 bases short, with 15 bases between. The CDR3 totals 13 residues.